The TCR beta chain under discussion was sequenced for a study of cytomegalovirus exposure and HLA in healthy donors. Overall study findings and caveats: Highly shared variants forming one cluster were likely a sequencing artifact.

On this clone: Its target is not known.

PCR used 60 Vbeta primers and 13 Jbeta primers. Sequenced by immunoSEQ multiplex PCR; TCRdb stores in-frame clones only, minus some. The sample shows roughly 90,000 clones, 75% to 85% of them seen only once. Each donor was healthy, and each was a bone marrow donor. Donors showed nominal health when sampled, although they likely had unrecorded immune exposures. The germline V gene encodes CDR1 SQVTM and CDR2 ANQGSEA. The trim removed 0 bases at V and 3 bases at J, leaving 11 bases unmatched. The CDR3 loop spans 17 amino acids. The sample was PBMCs. This rearrangement joins TRBV29-1 to TRBJ2-7, with TRBD2 matching 10 bases. The receptor was isolated from a young man in good health and CMV-seropositive. The CDR3 region is CSVEEITASGSSYEQYF. The CDR3 bases are TGCAGCGTTGAAGAGATTACGGCTAGCGGGAGCAGCTACGAGCAGTACTTC.